These 6 T cell receptor beta chains were all obtained from the same sample, sequenced in a study of cytotoxic CD8 clonotypes in ibrutinib-treated CLL. The method was immunoSEQ multiplex PCR; TCRdb's version includes in-frame clones alone and lacks a portion of them. This table holds 250,000 to 350,000 clones, roughly four fifths found once. Sequencing was performed on PBMCs, taken at disease progression, from a patient treated with ibrutinib. The receptor set was obtained from a human donor with chronic lymphocytic leukemia.

The J gene is TRBJ1-2, the V gene TRBV13; D remains ambiguous. The CDR3 length is 15 residues. Trimming took off 5 bases at V and 1 base at J, with 14 bases between the two ends. Looked up from germline, CDR1 is PRHDT and CDR2 is FYEKMQ (reference sequence). For the CDR3, the DNA is TGTGCCAGCAGCCCAGACAATGACCTTAACTATGGCTACACCTTC. This translates into CASSPDNDLNYGYTF.

The chain has TRBV2 and TRBJ1-2; D not certain. CDR3 length equals 12 residues. The germline V and J ends were trimmed by 3 bases and 7 bases, with 9 bases remaining between them. Germline CDR1 is SNHLY and CDR2 is FYNNEI. CDR3 residues: CASSEFVVGYTF. The CDR3 DNA sequence: TGTGCCAGCAGTGAGTTTGTGGTTGGCTACACCTTC.

The rearrangement links TRBV6-6 to TRBJ2-3, with D unresolved. From germline, CDR1 is MNHNY and CDR2 SVGAGI (reference sequence). The CDR3 loop spans 12 amino acids. V lost 2 bases and J 3 bases, leaving 3 bases between the germline ends. Here the CDR3 reads CASSYVTDTQYF. Written as DNA, the CDR3 is TGTGCCAGCAGTTACGTGACAGATACGCAGTATTTT.

The gene calls are TRBV15 and TRBJ1-5; the match to TRBD1 covers 7 bases. Germline CDR1 LNHNV, CDR2 YYDKDF (reference sequence). This CDR3 comprises 17 residues. Losses at the gene ends were 4 bases for V and 1 base for J; bases not matched to a gene: 10. The DNA of the CDR3 is TGTGCCACCAGCACCTTACAGGGGCGAGGCAGCAATCAGCCCCAGCATTTT. This encodes CATSTLQGRGSNQPQHF.

This rearrangement joins TRBV28 to TRBJ2-4; TRBD1 matches 9 bases. The CDR3 length is 15 residues. The junction had 9 bases not matched to a gene; V was cut back by 6 bases and J by 6 bases. Germline V CDR1 and CDR2: MDHEN, SYDVKM. CDR3 sequence: CASRRLGTGRNIQYF. DNA of the CDR3: TGTGCCAGCAGGCGCTTAGGGACAGGGAGAAACATTCAGTACTTC.

The J gene is TRBJ1-5, the V gene TRBV9; possible D gene TRBD1, 5 bases. This CDR3 spans 14 amino acids. V was shortened by 0 bases and J by 4 bases, with 8 bases between the two germline ends. Germline V gives CDR1 SGDLS, CDR2 YYNGEE. The CDR3 coding sequence is TGTGCCAGCAGCGTAGGGGCAGGGAATCAGCCCCAGCATTTT. Its protein product is CASSVGAGNQPQHF.